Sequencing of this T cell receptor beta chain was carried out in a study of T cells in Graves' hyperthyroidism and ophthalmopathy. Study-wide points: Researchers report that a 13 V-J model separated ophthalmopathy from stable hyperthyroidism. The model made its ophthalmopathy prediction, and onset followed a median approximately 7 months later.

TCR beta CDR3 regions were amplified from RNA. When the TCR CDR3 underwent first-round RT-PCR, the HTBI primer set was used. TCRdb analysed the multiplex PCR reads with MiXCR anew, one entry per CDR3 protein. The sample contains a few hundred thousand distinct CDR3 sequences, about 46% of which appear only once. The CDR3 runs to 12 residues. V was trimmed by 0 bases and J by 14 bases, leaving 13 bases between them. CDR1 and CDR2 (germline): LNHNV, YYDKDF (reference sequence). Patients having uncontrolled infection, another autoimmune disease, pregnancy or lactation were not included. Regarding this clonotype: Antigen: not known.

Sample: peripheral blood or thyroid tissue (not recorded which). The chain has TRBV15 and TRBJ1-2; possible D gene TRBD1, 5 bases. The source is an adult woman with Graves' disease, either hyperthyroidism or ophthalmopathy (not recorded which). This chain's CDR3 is CATSRDWGPQTF. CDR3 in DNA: TGTGCCACCAGCAGAGATTGGGGCCCGCAGACCTTC.